This is a list of T cell receptor beta chains from one sample in a study of T cell responses to AZD1222 COVID-19 vaccine. TCRdb keeps only in-frame clones here, not all; method: immunoSEQ multiplex PCR. The profile shows around 50,000 clones, approximately 84% of them singletons. The source material was peripheral blood, sampled on day 0 of AZD1222 vaccination. These receptors all come from an adult in good health. Each CDR3 is given with its conserved first and last residue. Fields, in order: clone size, J gene, D gene, V gene, CDR3 DNA, CDR3 protein. A D gene is named only where the DNA matches it firmly. Only part of the rows carry a size: once, few, many, or a class if the clone is expanded.

- TRBJ1-2 TRBD1 TRBV9 TGTGCCAGCAGCGGAGGGACAGACTATGGCTACACCTTC CASSGGTDYGYTF
- TRBJ2-1 - TRBV6-6 TGTGCCAGCAGTTCCTTCGGGACCGAGCAGTTCTTC CASSSFGTEQFF
- TRBJ2-3 TRBD2 TRBV20-1 TGCAGTGCTAGTCGCCCGAGGGGATTGGGACTAGCGGGAGGGCCGGATACGCAGTATTTT CSASRPRGLGLAGGPDTQYF
- TRBJ2-7 - TRBV7-9 TGTGCCAGCAGCCCTACACCGTCGTTGGACGAGCAGTACTTC CASSPTPSLDEQYF
- TRBJ1-2 - TRBV12-3/TRBV12-4 TGTGCCAGCAGTTTATGGGGATATTTAGGCTACACCTTC CASSLWGYLGYTF
- TRBJ2-2 - TRBV28 TGTGCCAGCAGTTCCGGCGGGACTGGTACCGGGGAGCTGTTTTTT CASSSGGTGTGELFF
once TRBJ2-2 - TRBV4-3 TGCGCCAGCAGCCAGGGGACTCTGAACACCGGGGAGCTGTTTTTT CASSQGTLNTGELFF
- TRBJ1-2 TRBD1 TRBV28 TGTGCCAGCAGGGACCGACAGGGCTTCTATGGCTACACCTTC CASRDRQGFYGYTF
- TRBJ1-6 - TRBV10-3 TGTGCCATCAGTGGGCAGGGTAATTCACCCCTCCACTTT CAISGQGNSPLHF
- TRBJ1-5 TRBD1 TRBV25-1 TGTGCCAGCAGTGACAGGGGGCTACAGCCCCAGCATTTT CASSDRGLQPQHF
- TRBJ2-3 TRBD2 TRBV6-1 TGTGCCAGCAGTGAAGCGGGGACTAGCGGTCGTGATTGGGCCACAGATACGCAGTATTTT CASSEAGTSGRDWATDTQYF
- TRBJ1-6 TRBD1 TRBV19 TGTGCCAGTAGAGAGGGGGCTTCACCCCTCCACTTT CASREGASPLHF
- TRBJ1-5 TRBD1 TRBV11-2 TGTGCCAGCAGCTTAGAGGCAGGGGGGGTCAATCAGCCCCAGCATTTT CASSLEAGGVNQPQHF
- TRBJ1-2 - TRBV13 TGTGCCAGCAGCTTAGAGAAATACTATGGCTACACCTTC CASSLEKYYGYTF
- TRBJ1-2 - TRBV12-3/TRBV12-4 TGTGCCAGCAGCCTACAGGTTTTCTATGGCTACACCTTC CASSLQVFYGYTF
- TRBJ1-4 - TRBV6-5 TGTGCCAGCAGTTACTCGAACCCCGCAGAGAAACTGTTTTTT CASSYSNPAEKLFF
- TRBJ1-5 - TRBV18 TGTGCCAGCTCACTTGAACAGGGCTACAATCAGCCCCAGCATTTT CASSLEQGYNQPQHF
- TRBJ2-7 TRBD2 TRBV7-2 TGTGCCAGCAGCTTATCCGGGAGGTCCCTCTACGAGCAGTACTTC CASSLSGRSLYEQYF
- TRBJ1-4 - TRBV3-1/TRBV3-2 TGTGCCAGCAGCCAAGGAGGGGAAAAACTGTTTTTT CASSQGGEKLFF
- TRBJ2-2 - TRBV27 TGTGCCAGCAGTCCTAGAGGGTCAGAGAACACCGGGGAGCTGTTTTTT CASSPRGSENTGELFF
few TRBJ1-1 - TRBV5-1 TGCGCCAGCAGCCCCTCGACGGGAGGAACTGAAGCTTTCTTT CASSPSTGGTEAFF
once TRBJ2-7 - TRBV24-1 TGTGCCACCAGTGACCCAGGGACGGTAGGCGAGCAGTACTTC CATSDPGTVGEQYF
- TRBJ1-1 - TRBV7-2 TGTGCCAGCAGCCGAGATGCTACGTTAGAAGCTTTCTTT CASSRDATLEAFF
few TRBJ1-3 - TRBV7-9 TGTGCCAGCAGCTTAGCGCCGGGGACCCTATCTGGAAACACCATATATTTT CASSLAPGTLSGNTIYF
- TRBJ2-3 TRBD2 TRBV28 TGTGCCAGCAGTTTATTACTAGCGCCACACACAGATACGCAGTATTTT CASSLLLAPHTDTQYF
- TRBJ2-7 - TRBV14 TGTGCCAGCAGCCAAGATATCGGCAGGGTCGGCGAGCAGTACTTC CASSQDIGRVGEQYF
- TRBJ2-7 - TRBV7-8 TGTGCCAGCAGCTTAGCGCTGGTGGGCTTTGCCTACGAGCAGTACTTC CASSLALVGFAYEQYF
- TRBJ2-7 TRBD1 TRBV6-1 TGTGCCAGCAGTGATGTGGAGACAGGGGGAGAGCAGTACTTC CASSDVETGGEQYF
few TRBJ1-6 - TRBV5-1 TGCGCCAGCAGCTTGGAGGACACCTATAATTCACCCCTCCACTTT CASSLEDTYNSPLHF
once TRBJ2-7 TRBD2 TRBV28 TGTGCCAGCAGCTCAGGGGGGACTAGCGGGACCTACGAGCAGTACTTC CASSSGGTSGTYEQYF
- TRBJ1-2 - TRBV19 TGTGCCAGTAGTGGACAGAACTATGGCTACACCTTC CASSGQNYGYTF
- TRBJ1-1 - TRBV14 TGTGCCAGCAGTCAAACAGGGTTCACTGAAGCTTTCTTT CASSQTGFTEAFF
- TRBJ2-1 TRBD2 TRBV28 TGTGCCAGCACCAGGACTAGTTTTTTGGATGAGCAGTTCTTC CASTRTSFLDEQFF
- TRBJ1-1 - TRBV30 TGTGCCTGGAGTGGTTCCCTTACGGACACTGAAGCTTTCTTT CAWSGSLTDTEAFF
few TRBJ2-1 - TRBV14 TGTGCCAGCAGCCAAGACTCGACCGGATACAATGAGCAGTTCTTC CASSQDSTGYNEQFF
- TRBJ2-6 - TRBV19 TGTGCCACCTTGGATGAGGCCAACGTCCTGACTTTC CATLDEANVLTF
few TRBJ2-4 - TRBV4-3 TGCGCCAGCAGCCAAGATTTGTCGGGAAGGGCCAAAAACATTCAGTACTTC CASSQDLSGRAKNIQYF
- TRBJ2-7 - TRBV13 TGTGCCAGCAGCTTAATTTATGGAGCCGACGAGCAGTACTTC CASSLIYGADEQYF
- TRBJ2-1 TRBD1 TRBV14 TGTGCCAGCAGCCAATGGGACAGGAGGTCCTACAATGAGCAGTTCTTC CASSQWDRRSYNEQFF
- TRBJ2-7 TRBD2 TRBV5-1 TGCGCCAGCAGCTTAGGACTAGCGACCTACGAGCAGTACTTC CASSLGLATYEQYF
- TRBJ1-2 TRBD1 TRBV28 TGTGCCAGCAGTTTACCGGGACAGGGCAACCGAGGTGGCTACACCTTC CASSLPGQGNRGGYTF
- TRBJ1-5 - TRBV6-4 TGTGCCAGCTCATCTGAGACGGGGCAGCCCCAGCATTTT CASSSETGQPQHF
once TRBJ2-7 - TRBV5-4 TGTGCCAGCAGCTTTGACCCTTCGAGCTCCTACGAGCAGTACTTC CASSFDPSSSYEQYF
- TRBJ1-1 - TRBV28 TGTGCCAGCAGTTTAAATCTGGGGATGAACACTGAAGCTTTCTTT CASSLNLGMNTEAFF
- TRBJ2-2 - TRBV4-2 TGTGCCAGCAGCCAAGTAACACTACCTACCGGGGAGCTGTTTTTT CASSQVTLPTGELFF
- TRBJ1-2 - TRBV27 TGTGCCAGCAGTTCCTGGACAGAACTTAACTATGGCTACACCTTC CASSSWTELNYGYTF